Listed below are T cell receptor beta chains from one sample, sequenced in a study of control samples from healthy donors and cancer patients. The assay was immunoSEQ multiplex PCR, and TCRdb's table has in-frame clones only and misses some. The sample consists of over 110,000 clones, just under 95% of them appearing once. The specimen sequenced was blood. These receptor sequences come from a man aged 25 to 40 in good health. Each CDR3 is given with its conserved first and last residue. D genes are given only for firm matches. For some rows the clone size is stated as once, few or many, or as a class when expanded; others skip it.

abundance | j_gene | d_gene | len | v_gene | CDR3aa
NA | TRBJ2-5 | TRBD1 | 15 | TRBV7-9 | CASSPRHPGQGPTYF
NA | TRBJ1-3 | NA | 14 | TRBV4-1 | CASSDRRSGNTIYF
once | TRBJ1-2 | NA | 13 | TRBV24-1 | CATSGRGNDGYTF
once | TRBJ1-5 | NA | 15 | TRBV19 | CASSPGQFYNQPQHF
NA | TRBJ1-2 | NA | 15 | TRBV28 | CASSGAGHPAEGYTF
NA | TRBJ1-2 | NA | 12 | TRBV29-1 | CSGGNRESGYTF
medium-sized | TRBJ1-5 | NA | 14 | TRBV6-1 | CASSELWGNQPQHF
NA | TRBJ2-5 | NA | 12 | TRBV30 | CAWNTGGETQYF
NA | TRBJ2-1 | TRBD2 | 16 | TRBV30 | CAWSVQGTSGSDEQFF
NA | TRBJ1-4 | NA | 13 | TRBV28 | CASVAGRNEKLFF
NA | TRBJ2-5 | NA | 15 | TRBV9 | CASSVEGTYQETQYF
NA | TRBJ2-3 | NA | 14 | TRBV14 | CASSRTWVGDTQYF
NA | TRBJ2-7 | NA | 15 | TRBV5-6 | CASSGAYRSSYEQYF
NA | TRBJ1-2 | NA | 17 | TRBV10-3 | CAISPWPRQITNYGYTF
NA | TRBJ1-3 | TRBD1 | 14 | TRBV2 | CASSWDRNGNTIYF
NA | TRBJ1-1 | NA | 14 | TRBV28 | CASSQISGDTEAFF
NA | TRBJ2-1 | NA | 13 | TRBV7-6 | CASSLGGPNEQFF
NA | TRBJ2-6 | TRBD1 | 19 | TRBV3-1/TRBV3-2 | CASRDKRGRERSGANVLTF
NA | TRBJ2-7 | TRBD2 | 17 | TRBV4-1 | CASSQDQASGRVYEQYF
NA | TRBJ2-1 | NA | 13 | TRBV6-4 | CASSDRVTGTQFF
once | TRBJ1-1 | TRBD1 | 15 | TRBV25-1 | CASSERQGWNTEAFF
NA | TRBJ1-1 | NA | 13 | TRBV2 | CASKQEGYTEAFF
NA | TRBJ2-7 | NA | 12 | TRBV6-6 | CASRRWGYEQYF
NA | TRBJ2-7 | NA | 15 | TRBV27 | CASSSSPLQGLRRYF
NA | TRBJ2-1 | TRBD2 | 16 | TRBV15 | CATSRPGTSWGNEQFF
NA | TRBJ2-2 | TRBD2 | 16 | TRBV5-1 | CASSLLAGQGTGELFF
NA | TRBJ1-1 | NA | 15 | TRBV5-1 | CASSLEAGLNTEAFF
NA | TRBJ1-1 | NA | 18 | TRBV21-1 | CASSNANLFDRENTEAFF
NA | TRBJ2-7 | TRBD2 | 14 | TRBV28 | CASSLIAGIHEQYF
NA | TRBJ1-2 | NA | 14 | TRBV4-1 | CASSPTGTGHGYTF
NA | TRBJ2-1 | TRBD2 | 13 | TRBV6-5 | CASSYSPSGSLFF
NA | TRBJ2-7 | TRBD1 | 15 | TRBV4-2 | CASSQRTGVVDEQYF
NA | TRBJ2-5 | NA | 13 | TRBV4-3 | CASSQDLMETQYF
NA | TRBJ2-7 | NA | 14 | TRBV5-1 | CASSQNSVSYEQYF
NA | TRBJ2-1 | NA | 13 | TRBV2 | CASRYRGYNEQFF
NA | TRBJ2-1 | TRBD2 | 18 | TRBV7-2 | CASSPVGTSGRTYNEQFF
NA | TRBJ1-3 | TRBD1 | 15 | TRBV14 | CASSPGQGAGNTIYF
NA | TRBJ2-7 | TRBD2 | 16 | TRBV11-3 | CASSPRGASGISEQYF
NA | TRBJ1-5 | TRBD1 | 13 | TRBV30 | CAWNRGLHQPQHF
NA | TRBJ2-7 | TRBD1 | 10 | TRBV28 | CAVTGGEQYF
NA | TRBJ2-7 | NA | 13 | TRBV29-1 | CSANRGGTNEQYF
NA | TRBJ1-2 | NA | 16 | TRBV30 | CAWSSPAGWLNYGYTF
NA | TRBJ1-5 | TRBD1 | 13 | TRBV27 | CASRQGVEQPQHF
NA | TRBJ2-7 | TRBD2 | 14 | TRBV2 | CASNPGTRTYEQYF
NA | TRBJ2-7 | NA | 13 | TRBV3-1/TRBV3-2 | CASSPAPFREQYF
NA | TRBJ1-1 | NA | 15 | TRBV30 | CAWSVLPIRNTEAFF
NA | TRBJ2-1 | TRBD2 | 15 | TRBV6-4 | CASSEKAGEYNEQFF
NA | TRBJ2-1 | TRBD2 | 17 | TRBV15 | CATSRRAGGMSYNEQFF
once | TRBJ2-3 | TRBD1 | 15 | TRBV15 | CATRESRGLADTQYF